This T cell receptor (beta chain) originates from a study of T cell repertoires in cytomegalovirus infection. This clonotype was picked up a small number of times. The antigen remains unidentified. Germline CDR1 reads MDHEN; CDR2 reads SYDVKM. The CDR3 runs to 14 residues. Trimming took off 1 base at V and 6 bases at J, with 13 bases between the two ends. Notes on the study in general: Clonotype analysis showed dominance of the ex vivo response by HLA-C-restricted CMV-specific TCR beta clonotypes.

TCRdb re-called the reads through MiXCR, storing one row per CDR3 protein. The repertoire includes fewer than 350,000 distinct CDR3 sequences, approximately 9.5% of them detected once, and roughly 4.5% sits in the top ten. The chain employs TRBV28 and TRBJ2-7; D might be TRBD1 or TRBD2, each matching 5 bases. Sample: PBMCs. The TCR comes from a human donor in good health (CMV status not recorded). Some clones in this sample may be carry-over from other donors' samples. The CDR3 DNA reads TGTGCCAGCAGTTTATACCTCCCGGGACCCGAGCAGTACTTC. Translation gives CASSLYLPGPEQYF.